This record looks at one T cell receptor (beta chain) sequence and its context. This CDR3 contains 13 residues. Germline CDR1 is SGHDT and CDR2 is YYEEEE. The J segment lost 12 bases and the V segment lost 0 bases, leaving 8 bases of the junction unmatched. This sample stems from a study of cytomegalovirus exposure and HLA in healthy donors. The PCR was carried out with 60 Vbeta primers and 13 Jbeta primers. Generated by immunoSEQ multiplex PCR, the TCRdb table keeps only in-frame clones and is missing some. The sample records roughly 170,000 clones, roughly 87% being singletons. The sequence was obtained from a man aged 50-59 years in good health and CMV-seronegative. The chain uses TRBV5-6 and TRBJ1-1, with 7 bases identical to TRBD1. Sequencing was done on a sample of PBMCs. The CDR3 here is CASSLDAGQQSFF. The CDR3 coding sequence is TGTGCCAGCAGCTTGGATGCGGGACAGCAGTCTTTCTTT.